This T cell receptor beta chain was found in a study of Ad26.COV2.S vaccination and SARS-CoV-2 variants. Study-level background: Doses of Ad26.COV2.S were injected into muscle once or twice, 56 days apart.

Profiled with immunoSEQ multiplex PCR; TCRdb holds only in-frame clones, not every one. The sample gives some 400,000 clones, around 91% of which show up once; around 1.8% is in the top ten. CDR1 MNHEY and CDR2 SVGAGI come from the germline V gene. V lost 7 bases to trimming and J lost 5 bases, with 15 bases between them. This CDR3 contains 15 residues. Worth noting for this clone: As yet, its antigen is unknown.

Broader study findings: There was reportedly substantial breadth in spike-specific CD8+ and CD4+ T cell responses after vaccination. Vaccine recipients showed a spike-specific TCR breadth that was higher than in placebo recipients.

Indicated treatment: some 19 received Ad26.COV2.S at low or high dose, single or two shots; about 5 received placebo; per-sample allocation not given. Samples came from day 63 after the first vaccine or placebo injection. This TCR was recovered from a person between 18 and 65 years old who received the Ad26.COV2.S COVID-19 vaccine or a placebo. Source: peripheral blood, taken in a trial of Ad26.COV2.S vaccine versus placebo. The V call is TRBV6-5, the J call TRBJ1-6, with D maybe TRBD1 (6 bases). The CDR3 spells CASTQTGHDNSPLHF. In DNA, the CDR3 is TGTGCCAGCACCCAGACAGGACACGATAATTCACCCCTCCACTTT.